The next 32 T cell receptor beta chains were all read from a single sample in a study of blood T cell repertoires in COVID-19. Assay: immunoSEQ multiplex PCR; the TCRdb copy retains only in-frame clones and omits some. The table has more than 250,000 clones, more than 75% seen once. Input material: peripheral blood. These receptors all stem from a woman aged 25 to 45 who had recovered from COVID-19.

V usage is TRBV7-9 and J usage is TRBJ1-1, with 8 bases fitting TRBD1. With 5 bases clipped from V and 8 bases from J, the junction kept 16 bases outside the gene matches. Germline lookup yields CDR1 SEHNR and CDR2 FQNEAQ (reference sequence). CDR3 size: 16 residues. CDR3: CASSTVSGQGAKEAFF. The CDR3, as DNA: TGTGCCAGCAGCACCGTTTCTGGGCAGGGGGCAAAGGAAGCTTTCTTT.

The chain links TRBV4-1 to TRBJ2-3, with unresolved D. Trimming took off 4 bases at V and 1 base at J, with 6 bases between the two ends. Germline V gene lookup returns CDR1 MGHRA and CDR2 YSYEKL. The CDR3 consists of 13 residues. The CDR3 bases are TGCGCCAGCAGCCCTCGGGGCACAGATACGCAGTATTTT. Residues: CASSPRGTDTQYF.

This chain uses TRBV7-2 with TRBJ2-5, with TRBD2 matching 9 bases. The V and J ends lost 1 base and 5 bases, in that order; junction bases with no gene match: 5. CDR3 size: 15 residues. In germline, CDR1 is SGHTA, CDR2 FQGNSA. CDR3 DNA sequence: TGTGCCAGCAGCTTAGTGGCCAGCGGGAGGGAGACCCAGTACTTC. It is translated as CASSLVASGRETQYF.

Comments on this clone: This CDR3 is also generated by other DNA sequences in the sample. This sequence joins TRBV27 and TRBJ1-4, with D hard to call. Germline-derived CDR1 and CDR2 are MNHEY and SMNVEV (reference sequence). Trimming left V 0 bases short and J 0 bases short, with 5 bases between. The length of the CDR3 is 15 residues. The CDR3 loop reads CASSLSAATNEKLFF. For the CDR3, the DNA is TGTGCCAGCAGTTTATCGGCAGCAACTAATGAAAAACTGTTTTTT.

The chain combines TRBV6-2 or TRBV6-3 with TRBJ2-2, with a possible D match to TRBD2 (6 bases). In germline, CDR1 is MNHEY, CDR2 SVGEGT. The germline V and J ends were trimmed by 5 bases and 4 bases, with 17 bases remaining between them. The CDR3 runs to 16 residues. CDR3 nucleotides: TGTGCCAGCAGTATACGGGGGAAAGTGGGCACCGGGGAGCTGTTTTTT. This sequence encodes CASSIRGKVGTGELFF.

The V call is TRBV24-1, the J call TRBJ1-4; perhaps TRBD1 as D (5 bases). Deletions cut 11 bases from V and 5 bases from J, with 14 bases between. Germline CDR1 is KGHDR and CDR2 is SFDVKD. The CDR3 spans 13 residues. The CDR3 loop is CASPDSLNEKLFF. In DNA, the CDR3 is TGTGCCAGCCCCGACAGTTTGAATGAAAAACTGTTTTTT.

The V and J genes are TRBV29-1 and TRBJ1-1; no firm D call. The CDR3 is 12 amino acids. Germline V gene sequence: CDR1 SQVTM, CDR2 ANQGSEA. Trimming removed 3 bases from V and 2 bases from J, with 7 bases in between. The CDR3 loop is CSVEEANTEAFF. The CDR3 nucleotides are TGCAGCGTTGAGGAGGCAAACACTGAAGCTTTCTTT.

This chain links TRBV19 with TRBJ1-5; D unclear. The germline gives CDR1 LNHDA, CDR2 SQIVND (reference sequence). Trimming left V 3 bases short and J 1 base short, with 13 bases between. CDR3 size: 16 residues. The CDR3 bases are TGTGCCAGTAGTATCCGACCCAGCGGGAGCAATCAGCCCCAGCATTTT. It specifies CASSIRPSGSNQPQHF.

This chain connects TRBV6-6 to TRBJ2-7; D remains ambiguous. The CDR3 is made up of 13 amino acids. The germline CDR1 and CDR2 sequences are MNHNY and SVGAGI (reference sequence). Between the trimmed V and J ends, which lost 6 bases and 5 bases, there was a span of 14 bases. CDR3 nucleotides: TGTGCCAGCAGAACCTCGAGGCCCCACGAGCAGTACTTC. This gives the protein CASRTSRPHEQYF.

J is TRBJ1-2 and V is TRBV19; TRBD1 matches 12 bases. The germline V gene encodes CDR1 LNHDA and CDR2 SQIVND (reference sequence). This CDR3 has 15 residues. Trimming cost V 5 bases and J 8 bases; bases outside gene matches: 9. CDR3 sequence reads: CASSPGDRGQKGYTF. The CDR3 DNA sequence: TGTGCCAGTAGTCCTGGGGACAGGGGGCAAAAGGGCTACACCTTC. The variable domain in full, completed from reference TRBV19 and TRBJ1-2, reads DGGITQSPKYLFRKEGQNVTLSCEQNLNHDAMYWYRQDPGQGLRLIYYSQIVNDFQKGDIAEGYSVSREKKESFPLTVTSAQKNPTAFYLCASSPGDRGQKGYTFGSGTRLTVV.

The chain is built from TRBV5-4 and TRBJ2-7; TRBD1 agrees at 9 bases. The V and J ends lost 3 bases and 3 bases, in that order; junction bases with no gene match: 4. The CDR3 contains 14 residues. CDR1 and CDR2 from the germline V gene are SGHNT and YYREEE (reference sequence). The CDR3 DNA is TGTGCCAGCAGCTCGGGGACAGGGCTCTACGAGCAGTACTTC. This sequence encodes CASSSGTGLYEQYF.

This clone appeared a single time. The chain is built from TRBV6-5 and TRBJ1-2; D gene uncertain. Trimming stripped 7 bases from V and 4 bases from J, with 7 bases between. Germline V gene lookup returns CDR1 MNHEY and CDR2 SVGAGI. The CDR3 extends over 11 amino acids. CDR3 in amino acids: CASTGIYGYTF. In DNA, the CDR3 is TGTGCCAGCACCGGGATCTATGGCTACACCTTC.

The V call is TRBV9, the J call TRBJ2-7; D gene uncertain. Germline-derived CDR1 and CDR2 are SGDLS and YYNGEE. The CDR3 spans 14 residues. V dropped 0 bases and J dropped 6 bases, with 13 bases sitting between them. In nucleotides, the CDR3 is TGTGCCAGCAGCGTAGATCGGCGGCCGAGCGAGCAGTACTTC. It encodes CASSVDRRPSEQYF.

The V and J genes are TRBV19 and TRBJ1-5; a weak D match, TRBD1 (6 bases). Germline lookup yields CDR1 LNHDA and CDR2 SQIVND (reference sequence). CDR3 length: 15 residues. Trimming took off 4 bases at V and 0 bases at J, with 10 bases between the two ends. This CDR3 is CASSTGVYSNQPQHF. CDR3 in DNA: TGTGCCAGTAGTACAGGGGTTTATAGCAATCAGCCCCAGCATTTT.

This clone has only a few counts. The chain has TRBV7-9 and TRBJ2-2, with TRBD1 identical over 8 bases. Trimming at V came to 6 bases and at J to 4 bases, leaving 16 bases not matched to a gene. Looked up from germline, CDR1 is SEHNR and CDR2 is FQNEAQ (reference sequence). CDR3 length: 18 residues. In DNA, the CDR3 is TGTGCCAGCAGTCCCCCCCGTTGGGACAGGCGATCCACCGGGGAGCTGTTTTTT. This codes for CASSPPRWDRRSTGELFF.

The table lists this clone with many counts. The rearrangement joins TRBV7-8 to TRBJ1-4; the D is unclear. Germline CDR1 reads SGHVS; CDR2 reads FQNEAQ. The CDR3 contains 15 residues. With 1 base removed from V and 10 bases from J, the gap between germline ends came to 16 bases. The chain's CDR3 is CASSLVVGGIVKLFF. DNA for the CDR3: TGTGCCAGCAGCTTAGTCGTGGGCGGGATAGTAAAACTGTTTTTT.

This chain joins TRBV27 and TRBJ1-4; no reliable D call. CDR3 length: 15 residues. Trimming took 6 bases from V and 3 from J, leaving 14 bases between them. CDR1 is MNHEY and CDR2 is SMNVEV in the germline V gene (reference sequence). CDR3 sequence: CASSSYRSSNEKLFF. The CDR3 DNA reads TGTGCCAGCAGCTCATACAGAAGCTCTAATGAAAAACTGTTTTTT.

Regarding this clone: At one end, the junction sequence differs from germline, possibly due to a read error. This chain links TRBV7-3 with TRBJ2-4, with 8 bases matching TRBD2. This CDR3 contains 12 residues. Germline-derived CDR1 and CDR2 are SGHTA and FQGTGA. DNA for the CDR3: TGTGCCAGCAGCTTCCCCGGGGGGGAGAGGGACTTC. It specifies CASSFPGGERDF.

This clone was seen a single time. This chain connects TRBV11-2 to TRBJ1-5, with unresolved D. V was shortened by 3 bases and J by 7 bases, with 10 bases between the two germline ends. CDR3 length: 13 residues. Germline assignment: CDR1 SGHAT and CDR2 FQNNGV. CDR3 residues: CASSLRELQPQHF. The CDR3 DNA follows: TGTGCCAGCAGCTTGAGGGAGCTGCAGCCCCAGCATTTT.

The CDR3 is CASSSSLREQYF. CDR3 nucleotide sequence: TGTGCCAGCAGCTCTAGCCTCCGCGAGCAGTACTTC. This chain joins TRBV7-8 and TRBJ2-7; possibly TRBD2 for D (5 bases). The germline gives CDR1 SGHVS, CDR2 FQNEAQ. V lost 4 bases and J lost 6, with 10 bases in between. CDR3 size: 12 residues.

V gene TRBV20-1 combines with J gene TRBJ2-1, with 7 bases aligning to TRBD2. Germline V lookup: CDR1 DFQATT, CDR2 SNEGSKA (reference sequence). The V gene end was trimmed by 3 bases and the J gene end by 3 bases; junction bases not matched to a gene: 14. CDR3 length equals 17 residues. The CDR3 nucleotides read TGCAGTGCTAGTTTAGGGGCGGGAGCTCTCGGCTACAATGAGCAGTTCTTC. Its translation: CSASLGAGALGYNEQFF.

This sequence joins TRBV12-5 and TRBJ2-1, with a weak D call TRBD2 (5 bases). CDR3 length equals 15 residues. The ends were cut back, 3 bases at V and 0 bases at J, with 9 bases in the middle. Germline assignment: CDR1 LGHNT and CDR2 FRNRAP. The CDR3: CASGFGGHSYNEQFF. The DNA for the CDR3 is TGTGCTAGTGGTTTTGGCGGGCACTCCTACAATGAGCAGTTCTTC.

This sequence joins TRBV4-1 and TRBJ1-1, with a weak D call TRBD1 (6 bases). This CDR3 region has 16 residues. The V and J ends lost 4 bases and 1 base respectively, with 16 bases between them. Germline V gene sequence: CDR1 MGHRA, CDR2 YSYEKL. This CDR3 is CASSPHPAGENTEAFF. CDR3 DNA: TGCGCCAGCAGCCCCCATCCTGCAGGGGAGAACACTGAAGCTTTCTTT.

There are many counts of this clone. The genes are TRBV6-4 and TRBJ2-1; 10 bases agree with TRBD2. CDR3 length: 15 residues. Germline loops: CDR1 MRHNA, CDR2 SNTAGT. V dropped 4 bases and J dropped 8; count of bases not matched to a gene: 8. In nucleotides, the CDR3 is TGTGCCAGCAGTGTTGCGAGCGGGGGGGCCGATGAGCAGTTCTTC. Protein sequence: CASSVASGGADEQFF.

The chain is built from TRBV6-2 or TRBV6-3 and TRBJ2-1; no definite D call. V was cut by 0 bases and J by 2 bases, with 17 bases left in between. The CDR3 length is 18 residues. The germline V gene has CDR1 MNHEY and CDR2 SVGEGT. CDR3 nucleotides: TGTGCCAGCAGTTACTCGAAGCTTCCTAGGCCCGCCTACAATGAGCAGTTCTTC. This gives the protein CASSYSKLPRPAYNEQFF.

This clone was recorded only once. Here the CDR3 reads CASSSGLSDTQYF. The CDR3 DNA is TGTGCCAGCAGCTCGGGTTTGAGCGATACGCAGTATTTT. The chain uses TRBV28 and TRBJ2-3; D is undetermined. V was pared by 6 bases and J by 6 bases, with 13 bases between. The germline V gene has CDR1 MDHEN and CDR2 SYDVKM. This CDR3 spans 13 amino acids. Full variable domain (missing parts from reference TRBV28 and TRBJ2-3): DVKVTQSSRYLVKRTGEKVFLECVQDMDHENMFWYRQDPGLGLRLIYFSYDVKMKEKGDIPEGYSVSREKKERFSLILESASTNQTSMYLCASSSGLSDTQYFGPGTRLTVL.

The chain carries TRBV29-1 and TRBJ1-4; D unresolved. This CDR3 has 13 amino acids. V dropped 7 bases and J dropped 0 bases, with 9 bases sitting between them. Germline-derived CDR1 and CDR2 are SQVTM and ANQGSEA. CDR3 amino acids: CSGRQATNEKLFF. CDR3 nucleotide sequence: TGCAGCGGCCGGCAGGCAACTAATGAAAAACTGTTTTTT.

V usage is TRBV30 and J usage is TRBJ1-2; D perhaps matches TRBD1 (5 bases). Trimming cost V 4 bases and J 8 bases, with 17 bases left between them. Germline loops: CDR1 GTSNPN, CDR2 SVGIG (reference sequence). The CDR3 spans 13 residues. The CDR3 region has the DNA TGTGCCTGGAACGCTGGCGGGGGTAGGGGCTACACCTTC. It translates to CAWNAGGGRGYTF.

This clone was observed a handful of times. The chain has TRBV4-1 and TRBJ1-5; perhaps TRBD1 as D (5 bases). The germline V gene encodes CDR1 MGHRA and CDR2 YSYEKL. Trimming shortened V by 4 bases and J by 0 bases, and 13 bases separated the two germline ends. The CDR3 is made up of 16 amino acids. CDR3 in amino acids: CASSRVSTGSNQPQHF. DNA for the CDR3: TGCGCCAGCAGCCGAGTATCAACAGGTAGCAATCAGCCCCAGCATTTT.

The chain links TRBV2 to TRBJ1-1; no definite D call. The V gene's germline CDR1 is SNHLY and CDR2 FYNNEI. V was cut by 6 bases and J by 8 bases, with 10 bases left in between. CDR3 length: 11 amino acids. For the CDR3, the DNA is TGTGCCAGCAGGAGACTGGCGGAAGCTTTCTTT. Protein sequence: CASRRLAEAFF.

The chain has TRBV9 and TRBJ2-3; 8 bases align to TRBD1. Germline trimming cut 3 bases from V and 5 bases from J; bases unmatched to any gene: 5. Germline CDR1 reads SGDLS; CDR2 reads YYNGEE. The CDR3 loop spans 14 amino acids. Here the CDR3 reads CASSATGGRDTQYF. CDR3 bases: TGTGCCAGCAGCGCCACAGGGGGGAGAGATACGCAGTATTTT.

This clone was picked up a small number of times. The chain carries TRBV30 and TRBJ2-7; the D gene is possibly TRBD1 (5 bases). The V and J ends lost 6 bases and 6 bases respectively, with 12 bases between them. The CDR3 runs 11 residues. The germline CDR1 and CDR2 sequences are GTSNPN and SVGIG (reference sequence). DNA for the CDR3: TGTGCCTGCAGCCCAGGGTCCGAGCAGTACTTC. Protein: CACSPGSEQYF.